This T cell receptor (beta chain) was found in a study of control samples from healthy donors and cancer patients. Germline V gene sequence: CDR1 MNHNY, CDR2 SVGAGI (reference sequence). The CDR3 totals 9 residues, both ends included. Clones were sequenced by immunoSEQ multiplex PCR, and TCRdb holds only the in-frame ones, with some missing. The sample consists of 95,000 to 110,000 clones, more than 85% of them appearing once. As for this clone: Since no conserved phenylalanine or tryptophan closes the CDR3, a read error is the likely cause. It is unclear where the CDR3 begins or ends on the DNA, so no DNA is shown, and the CDR3 is as TCRdb lists it.

Input material: PBMCs. The V gene is TRBV6-6, the J gene TRBJ2-6. The receptor's source is a man aged 60-69 years with lung cancer. This CDR3 is CASSYEMPR.